The T cell receptor (beta chain) under discussion was sequenced for a study of T cell changes during pregnancy in multiple sclerosis (dated by TCRdb to the late 2010s). About the full investigation: In women with multiple sclerosis, the researchers looked at how the T cell repertoire shifted as pregnancy progressed.

From a lookup of the germline V gene (reference sequence), CDR1 and CDR2 are MNHEY and SMNVEV. The CDR3 goes from the cysteine to the phenylalanine over 12 residues. The CDR3 DNA has 36 bases and is translated from base 1. Trimming costs V 7 bases and J 5 bases, and their ends lie 11 bases apart. Library prep was done by the immunoSEQ multiplex PCR assay. TCRdb took this table from immuneACCESS and kept in-frame rearrangements with V and J called. Such tables lack part of the clones; where checked against another copy, unresolved V genes explain under half of the gap, and the rest is unexplained. A total of fewer than 60,000 clones appear in this sample, roughly 94% of them only once. Clones ranked in the top ten supply 5.5% to 7% of the sample. In regard to this clone: This receptor's antigen is unknown. There are no base qualities to consult, and no much larger clone falls within one base.

The sequence was obtained from a female donor with multiple sclerosis, enrolled in a pregnancy study. The sample was CD8+ T cells from peripheral blood mononuclear cells, taken in the first trimester of pregnancy. The chain is made from TRBV27 and TRBJ1-1; no D gene is confidently identified. The sequenced DNA: TGTGCCAGCAAGACGGGAGGTACTGAAGCTTTCTTT. It translates as CASKTGGTEAFF.